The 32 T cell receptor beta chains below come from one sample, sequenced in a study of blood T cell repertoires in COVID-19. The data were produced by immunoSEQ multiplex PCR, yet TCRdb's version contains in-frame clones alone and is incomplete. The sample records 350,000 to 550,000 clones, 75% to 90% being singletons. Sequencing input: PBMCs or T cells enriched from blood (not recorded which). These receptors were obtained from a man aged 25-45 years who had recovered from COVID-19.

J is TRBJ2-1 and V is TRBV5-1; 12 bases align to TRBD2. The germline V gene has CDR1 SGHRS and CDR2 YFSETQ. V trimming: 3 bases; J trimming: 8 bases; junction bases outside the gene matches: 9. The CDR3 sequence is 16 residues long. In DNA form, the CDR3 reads TGCGCCAGCAGCTGGGCGACTAGCGGGAGTTCGGATGAGCAGTTCTTC. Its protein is CASSWATSGSSDEQFF.

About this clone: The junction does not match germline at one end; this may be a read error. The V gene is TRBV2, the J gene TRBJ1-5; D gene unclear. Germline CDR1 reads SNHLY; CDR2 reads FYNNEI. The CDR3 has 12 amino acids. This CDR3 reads CASCESGQPQHF. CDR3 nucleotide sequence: TGTGCCAGCTGTGAATCGGGTCAGCCCCAGCATTTT.

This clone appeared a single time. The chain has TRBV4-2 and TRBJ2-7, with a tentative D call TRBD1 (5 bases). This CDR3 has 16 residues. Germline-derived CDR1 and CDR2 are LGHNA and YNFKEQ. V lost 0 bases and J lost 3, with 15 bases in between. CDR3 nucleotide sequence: TGTGCCAGCAGCCAAGATGGTCCCAGGGATAGCTACGAGCAGTACTTC. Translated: CASSQDGPRDSYEQYF.

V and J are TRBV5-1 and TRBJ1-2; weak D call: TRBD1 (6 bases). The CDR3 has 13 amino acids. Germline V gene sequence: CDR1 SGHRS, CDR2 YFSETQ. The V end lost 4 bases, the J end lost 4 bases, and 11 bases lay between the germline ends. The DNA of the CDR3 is TGCGCCAGCAGCCCTCGGACAGTCTATGGCTACACCTTC. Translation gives CASSPRTVYGYTF.

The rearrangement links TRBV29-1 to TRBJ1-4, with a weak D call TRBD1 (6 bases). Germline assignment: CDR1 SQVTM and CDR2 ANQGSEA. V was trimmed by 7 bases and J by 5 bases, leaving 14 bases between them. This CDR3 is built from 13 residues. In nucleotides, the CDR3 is TGCAGCGCCCGGGAGGGGGGGAATGAAAAACTGTTTTTT. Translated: CSAREGGNEKLFF.

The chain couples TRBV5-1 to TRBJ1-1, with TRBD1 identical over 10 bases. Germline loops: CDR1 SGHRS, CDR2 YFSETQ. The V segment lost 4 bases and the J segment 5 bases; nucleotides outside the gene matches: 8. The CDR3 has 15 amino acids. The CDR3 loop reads CASSPTGQGGTEAFF. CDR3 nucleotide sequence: TGCGCCAGCAGCCCAACCGGACAGGGGGGAACTGAAGCTTTCTTT.

CDR3 in amino acids: CASSLGQGVEGLFF. The CDR3 DNA is TGCGCCAGCAGCTTGGGACAGGGGGTAGAAGGACTGTTTTTT. This chain joins TRBV5-1 and TRBJ1-4; 9 bases line up with TRBD1. J lost 13 bases, V lost 0 bases, and 7 bases had no gene match. Germline V gene sequence: CDR1 SGHRS, CDR2 YFSETQ. The CDR3 has 14 residues.

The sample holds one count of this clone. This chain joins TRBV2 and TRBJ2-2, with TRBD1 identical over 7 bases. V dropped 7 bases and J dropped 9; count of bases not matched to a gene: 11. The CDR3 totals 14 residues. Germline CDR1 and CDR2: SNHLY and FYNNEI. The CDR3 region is CASIQGIYRWELFF. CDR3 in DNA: TGTGCCAGCATACAGGGGATTTATCGTTGGGAGCTGTTTTTT.

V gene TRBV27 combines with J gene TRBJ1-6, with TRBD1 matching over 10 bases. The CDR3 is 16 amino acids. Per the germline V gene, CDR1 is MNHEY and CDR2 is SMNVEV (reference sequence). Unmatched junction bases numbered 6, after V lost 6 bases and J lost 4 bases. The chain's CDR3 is CASSPTGGGYNSPLHF. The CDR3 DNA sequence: TGTGCCAGCAGCCCGACAGGGGGCGGGTATAATTCACCCCTCCACTTT.

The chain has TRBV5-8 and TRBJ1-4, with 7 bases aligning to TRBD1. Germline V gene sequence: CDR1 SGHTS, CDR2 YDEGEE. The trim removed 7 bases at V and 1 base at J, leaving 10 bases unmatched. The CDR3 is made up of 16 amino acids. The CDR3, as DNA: TGTGCCAGCGGCACAGGGGACCTTGGAACTAATGAAAAACTGTTTTTT. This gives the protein CASGTGDLGTNEKLFF.

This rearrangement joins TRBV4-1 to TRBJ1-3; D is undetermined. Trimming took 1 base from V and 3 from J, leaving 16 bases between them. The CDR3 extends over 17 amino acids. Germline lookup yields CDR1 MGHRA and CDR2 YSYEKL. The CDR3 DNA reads TGCGCCAGCAGCCAAGTCGGGAACAGCCAACTTGGAAACACCATATATTTT. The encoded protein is CASSQVGNSQLGNTIYF.

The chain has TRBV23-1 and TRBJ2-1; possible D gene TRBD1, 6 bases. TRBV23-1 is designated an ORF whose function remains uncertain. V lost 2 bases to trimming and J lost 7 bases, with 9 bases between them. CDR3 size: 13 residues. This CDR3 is CASSQGGRNEQFF. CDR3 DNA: TGCGCCAGCAGTCAAGGGGGCCGGAATGAGCAGTTCTTC.

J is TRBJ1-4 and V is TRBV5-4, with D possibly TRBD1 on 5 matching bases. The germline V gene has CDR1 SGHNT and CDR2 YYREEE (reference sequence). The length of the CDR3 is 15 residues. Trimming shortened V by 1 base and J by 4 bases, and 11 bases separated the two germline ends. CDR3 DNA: TGTGCCAGCAGCTTGTTTCAGGGCAATAATGAAAAACTGTTTTTT. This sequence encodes CASSLFQGNNEKLFF.

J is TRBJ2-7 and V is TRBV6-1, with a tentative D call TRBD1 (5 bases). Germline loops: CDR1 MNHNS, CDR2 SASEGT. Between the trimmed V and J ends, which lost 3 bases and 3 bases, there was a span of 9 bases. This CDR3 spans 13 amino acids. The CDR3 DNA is TGTGCCAGCAGTGAGGGGCCGCGCTACGAGCAGTACTTC. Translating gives CASSEGPRYEQYF.

This CDR3 reads CASSLADEQFF. In DNA, the CDR3 is TGCGCCAGCAGCTTAGCGGATGAGCAGTTCTTC. The chain employs TRBV5-1 and TRBJ2-1, with D tentatively TRBD2 (5 bases). Trimming took off 2 bases at V and 8 bases at J, with 5 bases between the two ends. Per the germline V gene, CDR1 is SGHRS and CDR2 is YFSETQ. This CDR3 spans 11 amino acids.

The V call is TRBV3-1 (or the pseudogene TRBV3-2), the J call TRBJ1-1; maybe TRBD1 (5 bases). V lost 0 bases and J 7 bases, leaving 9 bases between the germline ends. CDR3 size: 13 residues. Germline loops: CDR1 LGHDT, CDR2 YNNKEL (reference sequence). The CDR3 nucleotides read TGTGCCAGCAGCCAAGATAACAGGTTTGAAGCTTTCTTT. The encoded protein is CASSQDNRFEAFF.

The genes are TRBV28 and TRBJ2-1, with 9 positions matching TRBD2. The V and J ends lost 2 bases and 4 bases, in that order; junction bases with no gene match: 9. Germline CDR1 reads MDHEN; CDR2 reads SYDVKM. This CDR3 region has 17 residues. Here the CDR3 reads CASSLPLAGSGYNEQFF. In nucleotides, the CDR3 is TGTGCCAGCAGTTTACCCCTAGCGGGATCAGGGTACAATGAGCAGTTCTTC.

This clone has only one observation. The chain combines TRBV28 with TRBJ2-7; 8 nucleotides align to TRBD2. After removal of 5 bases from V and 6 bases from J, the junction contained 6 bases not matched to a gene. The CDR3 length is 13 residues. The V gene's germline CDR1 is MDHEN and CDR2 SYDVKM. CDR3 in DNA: TGTGCCAGCAGTCGCGGGGGGCCCGGCGAGCAGTACTTC. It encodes CASSRGGPGEQYF. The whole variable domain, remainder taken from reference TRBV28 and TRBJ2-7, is DVKVTQSSRYLVKRTGEKVFLECVQDMDHENMFWYRQDPGLGLRLIYFSYDVKMKEKGDIPEGYSVSREKKERFSLILESASTNQTSMYLCASSRGGPGEQYFGPGTRLTVT.

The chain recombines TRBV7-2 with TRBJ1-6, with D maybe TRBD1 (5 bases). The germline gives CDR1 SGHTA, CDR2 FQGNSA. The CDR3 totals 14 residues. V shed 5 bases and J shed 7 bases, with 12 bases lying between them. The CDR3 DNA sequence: TGTGCCAGCAGCCAGGGAGGGATCAATTCACCCCTCCACTTT. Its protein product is CASSQGGINSPLHF.

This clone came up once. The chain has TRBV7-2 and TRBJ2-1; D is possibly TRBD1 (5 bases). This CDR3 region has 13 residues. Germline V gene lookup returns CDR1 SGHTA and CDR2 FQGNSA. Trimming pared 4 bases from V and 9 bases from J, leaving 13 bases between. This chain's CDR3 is CASSSDRITEQFF. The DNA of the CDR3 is TGTGCCAGCAGCTCAGACAGAATAACTGAGCAGTTCTTC.

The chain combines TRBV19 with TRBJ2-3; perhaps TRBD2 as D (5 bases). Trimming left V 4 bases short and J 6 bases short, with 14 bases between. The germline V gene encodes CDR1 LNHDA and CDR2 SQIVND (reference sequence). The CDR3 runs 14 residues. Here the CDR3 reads CASSTWPRGDTQYF. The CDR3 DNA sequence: TGTGCCAGTAGTACCTGGCCGAGAGGGGATACGCAGTATTTT.

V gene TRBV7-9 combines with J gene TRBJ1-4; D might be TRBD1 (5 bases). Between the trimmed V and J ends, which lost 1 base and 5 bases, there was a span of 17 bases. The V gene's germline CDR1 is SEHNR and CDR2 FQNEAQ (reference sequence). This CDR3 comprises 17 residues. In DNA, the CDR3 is TGTGCCAGCAGCTTAGGCCGGTGGGGGGACCTCAATGAAAAACTGTTTTTT. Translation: CASSLGRWGDLNEKLFF.

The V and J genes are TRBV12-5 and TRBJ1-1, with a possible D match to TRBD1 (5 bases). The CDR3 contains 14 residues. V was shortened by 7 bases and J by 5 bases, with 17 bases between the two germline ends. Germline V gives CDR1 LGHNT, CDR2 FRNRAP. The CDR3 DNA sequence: TGTGCTAGTGTCCCGCGGGGGGGTGGGACTGAAGCTTTCTTT. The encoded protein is CASVPRGGGTEAFF.

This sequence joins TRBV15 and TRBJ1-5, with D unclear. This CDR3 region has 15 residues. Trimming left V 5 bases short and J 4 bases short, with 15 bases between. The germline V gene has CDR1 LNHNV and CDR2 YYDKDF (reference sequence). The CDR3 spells CATSRSYTLNQPQHF. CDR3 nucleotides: TGTGCCACCAGCCGATCCTATACACTAAATCAGCCCCAGCATTTT.

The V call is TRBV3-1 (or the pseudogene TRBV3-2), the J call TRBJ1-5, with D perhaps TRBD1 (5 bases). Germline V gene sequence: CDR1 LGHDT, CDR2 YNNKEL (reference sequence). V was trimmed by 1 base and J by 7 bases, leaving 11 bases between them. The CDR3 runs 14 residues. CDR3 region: CASSQVPQGQPQHF. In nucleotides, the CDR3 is TGTGCCAGCAGCCAAGTCCCCCAGGGCCAGCCCCAGCATTTT.

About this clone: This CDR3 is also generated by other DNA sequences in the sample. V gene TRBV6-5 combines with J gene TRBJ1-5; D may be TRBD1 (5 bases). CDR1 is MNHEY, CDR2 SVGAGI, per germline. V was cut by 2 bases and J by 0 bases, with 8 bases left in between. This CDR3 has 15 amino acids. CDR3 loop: CASSYKQGSNQPQHF. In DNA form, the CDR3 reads TGTGCCAGCAGTTACAAGCAGGGTAGCAATCAGCCCCAGCATTTT.

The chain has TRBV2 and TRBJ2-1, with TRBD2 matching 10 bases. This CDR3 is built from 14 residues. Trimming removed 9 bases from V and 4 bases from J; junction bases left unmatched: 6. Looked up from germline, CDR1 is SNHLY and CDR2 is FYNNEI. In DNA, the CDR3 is TGTGCCAGTATACTAGCGGGATTATACAATGAGCAGTTCTTC. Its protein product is CASILAGLYNEQFF.

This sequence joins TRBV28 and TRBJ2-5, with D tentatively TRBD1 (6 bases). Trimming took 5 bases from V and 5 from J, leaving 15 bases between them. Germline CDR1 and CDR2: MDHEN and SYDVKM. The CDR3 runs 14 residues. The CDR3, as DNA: TGTGCCAGCAGTGGAAACAGGGTGCGCGAGACCCAGTACTTC. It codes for CASSGNRVRETQYF.

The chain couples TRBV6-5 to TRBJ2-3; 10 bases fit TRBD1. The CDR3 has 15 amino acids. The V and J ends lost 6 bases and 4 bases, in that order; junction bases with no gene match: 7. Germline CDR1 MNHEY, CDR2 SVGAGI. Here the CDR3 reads CASRDLTGGADTQYF. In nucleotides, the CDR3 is TGTGCCAGCAGAGATCTGACAGGGGGCGCAGATACGCAGTATTTT.

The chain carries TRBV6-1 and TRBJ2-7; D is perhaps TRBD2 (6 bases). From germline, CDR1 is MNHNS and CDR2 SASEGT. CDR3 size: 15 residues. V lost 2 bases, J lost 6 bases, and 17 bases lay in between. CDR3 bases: TGTGCCAGCAGTGAAAACGGAGGGAGAATAGCCGAGCAGTACTTC. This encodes CASSENGGRIAEQYF.

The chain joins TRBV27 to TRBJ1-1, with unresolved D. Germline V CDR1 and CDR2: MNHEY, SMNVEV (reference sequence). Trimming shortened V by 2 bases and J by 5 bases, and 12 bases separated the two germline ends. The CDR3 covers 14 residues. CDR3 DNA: TGTGCCAGCAGTTTAATCGCGGGTGGGACTGAAGCTTTCTTT. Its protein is CASSLIAGGTEAFF.

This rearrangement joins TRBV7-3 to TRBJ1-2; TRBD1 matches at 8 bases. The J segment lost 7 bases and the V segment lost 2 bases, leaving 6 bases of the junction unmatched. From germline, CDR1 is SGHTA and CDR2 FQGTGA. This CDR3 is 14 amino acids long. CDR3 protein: CASSLSGQASGYTF. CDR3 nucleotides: TGTGCCAGCAGCTTATCGGGACAGGCGAGTGGCTACACCTTC.